This T cell receptor beta chain was recovered during a study of cytomegalovirus exposure and HLA in healthy donors. Germline CDR1 is SEHNR and CDR2 is FQNEAQ (reference sequence). Trimming took 5 bases from V and 1 from J; bases not matched to a gene: 3. The CDR3 is made up of 16 amino acids. The study ran its PCR with 60 Vbeta and 13 Jbeta primers. Clones were sequenced by immunoSEQ multiplex PCR, and TCRdb holds only the in-frame ones, with some missing. This table holds roughly 150,000 clones, around 70% found once. This sequence was found in a man younger than 35 in good health and CMV-seropositive. V is TRBV7-9 and J is TRBJ2-2; TRBD2 aligns across 11 bases. Material: PBMCs. DNA of the CDR3: TGTGCCAGCAGCCCAACTAGCGGGAGGAACACCGGGGAGCTGTTTTTT. Its protein product is CASSPTSGRNTGELFF. Filled out from reference TRBV7-9 and TRBJ2-2, the complete variable domain reads DTGVSQNPRHKITKRGQNVTFRCDPISEHNRLYWYRQTLGQGPEFLTYFQNEAQLEKSRLLSDRFSAERPKGSFSTLEIQRTEQGDSAMYLCASSPTSGRNTGELFFGEGSRLTVL.